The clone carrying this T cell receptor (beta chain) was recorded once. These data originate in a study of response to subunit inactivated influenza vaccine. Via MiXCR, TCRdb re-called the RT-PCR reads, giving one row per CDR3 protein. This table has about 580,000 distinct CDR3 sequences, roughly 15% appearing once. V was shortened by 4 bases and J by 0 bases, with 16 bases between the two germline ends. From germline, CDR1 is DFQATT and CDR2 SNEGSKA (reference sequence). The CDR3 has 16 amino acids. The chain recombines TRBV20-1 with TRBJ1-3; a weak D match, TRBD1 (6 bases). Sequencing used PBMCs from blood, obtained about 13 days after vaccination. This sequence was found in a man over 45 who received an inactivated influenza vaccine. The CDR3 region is CSATTGEQGSGNTIYF. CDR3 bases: TGCAGTGCTACGACGGGAGAACAGGGCTCTGGAAACACCATATATTTT.